Presented here are 24 T cell receptor beta chains from one specimen sequenced in a study of blood T cells in healthy people across ages. It was with a sample-barcoded 5' primer and a J-beta primer mix that a second PCR of roughly 7 to 12 cycles was run. MiXCR, run by TCRdb on the 5' RACE reads, gives a single entry per CDR3 protein. The table includes 550,000 to 750,000 distinct CDR3 sequences, under 25% detected once. Sample: blood. These TCRs come from a man between 65 and 85 years old in good health.

There are a few counts of this clonotype. The chain is built from TRBV7-6 and TRBJ2-5, with no clear D. The closer fit of TRBJ2-1 to the DNA end suggests the J call may be wrong. CDR3 length: 16 amino acids. Germline assignment: CDR1 SGHVS and CDR2 FNYEAQ. CDR3 in amino acids: CASSPLPKGAYNEQFF. The DNA of the CDR3 is TGTGCCAGCAGCCCTTTACCGAAGGGCGCGTACAATGAGCAGTTCTTC.

This clonotype was seen only a few times. CDR3 amino acids: CASSPRQGLTGANVLTF. The DNA for the CDR3 is TGTGCCAGCAGTCCCCGACAGGGACTAACTGGGGCCAACGTCCTGACTTTC. The chain is built from TRBV28 and TRBJ2-6; TRBD1 or TRBD2 may be the D gene (7 bases each). V was shortened by 5 bases and J by 2 bases, with 16 bases between the two germline ends. The CDR3 has 17 residues. Per germline, CDR1 MDHEN and CDR2 SYDVKM.

V is TRBV7-3 and J is TRBJ2-1; no clear D gene. The CDR3 runs to 13 residues. Germline CDR1 and CDR2: SGHTA and FQGTGA. Between the trimmed V and J ends, which lost 5 bases and 2 bases, there was a span of 7 bases. The CDR3 DNA is TGTGCCAGCAGCCCCAGCCCCTACAATGAGCAGTTCTTC. Translated, it gives CASSPSPYNEQFF.

The V and J genes are TRBV28 and TRBJ1-2, with TRBD1 as a possible D gene (6 bases). The CDR3 is 13 residues long. Germline V gene lookup returns CDR1 MDHEN and CDR2 SYDVKM. The germline V and J ends were trimmed by 7 bases and 8 bases, with 17 bases remaining between them. CDR3 nucleotides: TGTGCCAGCACCGTTGGGGGGCGCGAAGGCTACACCTTC. It yields the protein CASTVGGREGYTF.

This clonotype showed up just once. The chain joins TRBV20-1 to TRBJ2-5; 10 bases line up with TRBD2. The J call may be faulty, since TRBJ2-1 better matches the DNA end. The CDR3 is 15 amino acids. Germline V lookup: CDR1 DFQATT, CDR2 SNEGSKA (reference sequence). The CDR3 spells CSATAAGGPRNEQFF. The CDR3 nucleotides are TGCAGTGCTACTGCAGCGGGAGGGCCGCGGAATGAGCAGTTCTTC.

This clonotype was observed at least ten times. J is TRBJ2-1 and V is TRBV4-2, with no clear D. The CDR3 consists of 15 residues. V lost 0 bases to trimming and J lost 0 bases, with 6 bases between them. Germline V gene lookup returns CDR1 LGHNA and CDR2 YNFKEQ. In nucleotides, the CDR3 is TGTGCCAGCAGCCAAGAAGCAAGCTCCTACAATGAGCAGTTCTTC. Translating gives CASSQEASSYNEQFF.

The rearrangement joins TRBV20-1 to TRBJ1-5; D remains unclear. Trimming removed 3 bases from V and 2 bases from J, with 14 bases in between. The CDR3 runs to 15 residues. CDR1 is DFQATT, CDR2 SNEGSKA, per germline (reference sequence). The CDR3: CSAREYGWGNQPQHF. The DNA of the CDR3 is TGCAGTGCTAGGGAATATGGGTGGGGCAATCAGCCCCAGCATTTT.

The table lists this clonotype with a few counts. The rearrangement joins TRBV15 to TRBJ2-1; a possible D gene is TRBD2 (7 bases). The V end lost 6 bases, the J end lost 0 bases, and 12 bases lay between the germline ends. This CDR3 has 15 residues. In germline, CDR1 is LNHNV, CDR2 YYDKDF (reference sequence). CDR3 loop: CATRGGASSYNEQFF. The DNA of the CDR3 is TGTGCCACCAGGGGGGGGGCGAGCTCCTACAATGAGCAGTTCTTC.

This clonotype was seen only once. The V gene is TRBV6-5, the J gene TRBJ2-7; possible D gene TRBD1, 6 bases. V lost 0 bases to trimming and J lost 2 bases, with 11 bases between them. CDR1 is MNHEY, CDR2 SVGAGI, per germline. This CDR3 has 15 amino acids. The CDR3 region is CASSYSAGVTYEQYF. The CDR3 coding sequence is TGTGCCAGCAGTTACTCGGCAGGGGTCACCTACGAGCAGTACTTC.

V is TRBV11-2 and J is TRBJ1-4; D is unresolved. This CDR3 spans 13 amino acids. V was trimmed by 5 bases and J by 5 bases, leaving 9 bases between them. Germline V CDR1 and CDR2: SGHAT, FQNNGV. CDR3: CASSRVGNEKLFF. Here the CDR3 DNA reads TGTGCCAGCAGCCGTGTGGGAAATGAAAAACTGTTTTTT.

This sequence joins TRBV20-1 and TRBJ1-4, with D unresolved. The V gene lost 0 bases and the J gene lost 2 bases, with 7 bases spanning the gap. The length of the CDR3 is 14 residues. CDR1 DFQATT and CDR2 SNEGSKA come from the germline V gene (reference sequence). As DNA, the CDR3 is TGCAGTGCTAGAGAGGACGGCACTAATGAAAAACTGTTTTTT. It translates to CSAREDGTNEKLFF.

Ten or more counts support this clonotype. The gene calls are TRBV4-1 and TRBJ2-7; 9 bases are shared with TRBD1. CDR3 length: 14 amino acids. The germline V gene has CDR1 MGHRA and CDR2 YSYEKL. V shed 4 bases and J 3 bases; nucleotides not matched to a gene: 4. CDR3: CASSLRQGVYEQYF. CDR3 DNA: TGCGCCAGCAGCCTAAGACAGGGGGTCTACGAGCAGTACTTC.

This clonotype was seen more than once but under ten times. The chain links TRBV12-3 or TRBV12-4 to TRBJ2-3, with 7 positions matching TRBD2. The CDR3 totals 15 residues. Trimming cost V 2 bases and J 5 bases; bases outside gene matches: 7. The CDR3 reads CASSLSREYGDTQYF. In DNA form, the CDR3 reads TGTGCCAGCAGTTTATCGCGGGAGTATGGAGATACGCAGTATTTT.

The chain combines TRBV29-1 with TRBJ2-5; TRBD1 or TRBD2 may be the D gene (5 bases each). The J call may be in error: the DNA end matches TRBJ2-1 better. CDR3 length equals 15 residues. Per germline, CDR1 SQVTM and CDR2 ANQGSEA. The CDR3 spells CSVVRAGLGRNEQFF. The CDR3 DNA reads TGCAGCGTTGTCAGGGCGGGCCTGGGAAGGAATGAGCAGTTCTTC.

The V call is TRBV20-1, the J call TRBJ2-1; the match to TRBD2 covers 8 bases. The CDR3 extends over 12 amino acids. Germline V lookup: CDR1 DFQATT, CDR2 SNEGSKA (reference sequence). V trimming: 6 bases; J trimming: 2 bases; junction bases outside the gene matches: 0. The CDR3 reads CSAAGAYNEQFF. The CDR3 region has the DNA TGCAGTGCAGCGGGAGCCTACAATGAGCAGTTCTTC.

The chain links TRBV6-6 to TRBJ1-6; TRBD1 might be the D (6 bases). Trimming removed 5 bases from V and 9 bases from J, with 14 bases in between. This CDR3 contains 14 residues. Germline CDR1 is MNHNY and CDR2 is SVGAGI (reference sequence). The CDR3 DNA reads TGTGCCAGCAGTCTACAGGGACCTCCTTCACCCCTCCACTTT. This encodes CASSLQGPPSPLHF.

This chain connects TRBV6-5 to TRBJ1-1; TRBD1 matches 9 bases. CDR1 and CDR2 from the germline V gene are MNHEY and SVGAGI. Losses at the gene ends were 4 bases for V and 2 bases for J; bases not matched to a gene: 8. The CDR3 is 16 amino acids. CDR3: CASSSGTGWLNTEAFF. CDR3 DNA: TGTGCCAGCAGTTCCGGGACAGGGTGGCTCAACACTGAAGCTTTCTTT.

This clonotype was counted a few times. The chain is built from TRBV2 and TRBJ2-1; 9 bases agree with TRBD2. The germline gives CDR1 SNHLY, CDR2 FYNNEI. CDR3 length: 16 residues. The V segment lost 4 bases and the J segment 1 base; nucleotides outside the gene matches: 5. CDR3 DNA sequence: TGTGCCAGCAGTGGGACTAGCGCAAATTCCTACAATGAGCAGTTCTTC. As protein: CASSGTSANSYNEQFF.

This clonotype was found a few times. V and J are TRBV7-9 and TRBJ1-6; perhaps TRBD1 as D (5 bases). The CDR3 is 17 residues long. Trimming removed 4 bases at V and 0 bases at J, with 13 bases between. Germline values: CDR1 SEHNR, CDR2 FQNEAQ (reference sequence). The DNA of the CDR3 is TGTGCCAGCAGCTCCCGGGACGGGAGCTCCTATAATTCACCCCTCCACTTT. This encodes CASSSRDGSSYNSPLHF.

The table lists this clonotype with a few counts. This CDR3 reads CASSSTPGTPTYEQYF. The CDR3 DNA is TGTGCCAGCAGCAGCACCCCCGGGACCCCGACCTACGAGCAGTACTTC. This sequence joins TRBV21-1 and TRBJ2-7; the table gives TRBD1 as D, unverified against the DNA. TRBV21-1 is a listed pseudogene. The CDR3 contains 16 residues.

This clonotype was detected many times. The chain carries TRBV7-2 and TRBJ1-4; 7 bases fit TRBD1. The CDR3 has 15 amino acids. Germline CDR1 and CDR2: SGHTA and FQGNSA. V shed 6 bases and J 4 bases; nucleotides not matched to a gene: 8. The CDR3 sequence: CASRPDRELNEKLFF. The DNA of the CDR3 is TGTGCCAGCAGACCCGACAGGGAGCTTAATGAAAAACTGTTTTTT. The variable domain in full, completed from reference TRBV7-2 and TRBJ1-4, reads GAGVSQSPSNKVTEKGKDVELRCDPISGHTALYWYRQSLGQGLEFLIYFQGNSAPDKSGLPSDRFSAERTGGSVSTLTIQRTQQEDSAVYLCASRPDRELNEKLFFGSGTQLSVL.

The chain carries TRBV20-1 and TRBJ1-4; possible D gene TRBD1, 5 bases. Germline V gene lookup returns CDR1 DFQATT and CDR2 SNEGSKA (reference sequence). Trimming shortened V by 1 base and J by 7 bases, and 19 bases separated the two germline ends. The length of the CDR3 is 16 residues. The CDR3 is CSARALTGGRSEKLFF. Written as DNA, the CDR3 is TGCAGTGCTAGAGCCCTGACGGGGGGTAGGAGTGAAAAACTGTTTTTT.

This clonotype occurred a few times. This chain uses TRBV12-3 or TRBV12-4 with TRBJ2-3, with 8 nucleotides matching TRBD1. With 7 bases clipped from V and 3 bases from J, the junction kept 12 bases outside the gene matches. The CDR3 is 16 amino acids. CDR3 residues: CASTIYTGGWTDTQYF. As DNA, the CDR3 is TGTGCCAGCACCATTTATACAGGGGGTTGGACAGATACGCAGTATTTT.

This clonotype was counted a few times. This rearrangement joins TRBV7-6 to TRBJ2-1; D is perhaps TRBD1 (5 bases). The CDR3 runs 15 residues. CDR1 is SGHVS and CDR2 is FNYEAQ in the germline V gene. Between the trimmed V and J ends, which lost 1 base and 2 bases, there was a span of 9 bases. CDR3 residues: CASSLEGVPYNEQFF. Written as DNA, the CDR3 is TGTGCCAGCAGCTTAGAAGGGGTCCCCTACAATGAGCAGTTCTTC.